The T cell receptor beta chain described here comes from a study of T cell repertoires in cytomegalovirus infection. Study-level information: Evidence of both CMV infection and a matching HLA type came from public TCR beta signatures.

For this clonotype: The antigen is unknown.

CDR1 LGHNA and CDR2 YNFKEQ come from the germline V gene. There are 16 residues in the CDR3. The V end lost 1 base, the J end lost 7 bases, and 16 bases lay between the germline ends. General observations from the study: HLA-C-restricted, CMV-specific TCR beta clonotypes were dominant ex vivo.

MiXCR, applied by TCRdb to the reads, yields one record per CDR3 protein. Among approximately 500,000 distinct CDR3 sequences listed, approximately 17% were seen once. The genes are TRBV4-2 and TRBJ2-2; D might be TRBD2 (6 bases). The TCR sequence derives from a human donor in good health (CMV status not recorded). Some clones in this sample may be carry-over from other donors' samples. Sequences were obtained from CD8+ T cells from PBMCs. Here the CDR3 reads CASSQGVGGGVGELFF. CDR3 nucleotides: TGTGCCAGCAGCCAAGGGGTTGGGGGAGGCGTCGGGGAGCTGTTTTTT.